These 15 T cell receptor beta chains originate from one sample sequenced in a study of T cells after yellow fever vaccination. TCRdb independently ran MiXCR on the 5' RACE reads; one entry per CDR3 protein. Of 310,000 or so distinct CDR3 sequences detected, about 3.5% appear once; the ten largest clones hold around 22%. The sample was PBMCs, taken on the day of the yellow fever booster vaccination. These TCRs come from a young man who received the YFV17D yellow fever vaccine.

Only a few counts were recorded for this clonotype. V gene TRBV21-1 combines with J gene TRBJ2-3; the D segment call TRBD1 is taken from the table without a DNA check. TRBV21-1 is a listed pseudogene. The CDR3 is 19 residues long. The CDR3 loop reads CASSKEEPLRRQGADTQYF. The CDR3, as DNA: TGTGCCAGCAGCAAAGAAGAACCCCTTCGAAGGCAGGGGGCAGATACGCAGTATTTT.

This clonotype was seen ten or more times. The CDR3 DNA follows: TGTGCCAGCAGCCCCGGGGGGCCTGAGCAGTTCTTC. Residues: CASSPGGPEQFF. The chain couples TRBV12-3 or TRBV12-4 to TRBJ2-1; possibly TRBD2 for D (7 bases). V lost 6 bases and J 9 bases, leaving 12 bases between the germline ends. This CDR3 region has 12 residues.

This clonotype occurred many times. V usage is TRBV20-1 and J usage is TRBJ2-7; TRBD2 matches at 7 bases. V shed 4 bases and J 2 bases; nucleotides not matched to a gene: 8. CDR1 is DFQATT and CDR2 is SNEGSKA in the germline V gene (reference sequence). The length of the CDR3 is 14 residues. The CDR3: CSAKGPGLTYEQYF. The CDR3, as DNA: TGCAGTGCTAAGGGCCCGGGACTAACCTACGAGCAGTACTTC.

The genes are TRBV7-9 and TRBJ2-4, with 9 bases that match TRBD1. This CDR3 region has 15 residues. V was clipped by 3 bases and J by 3 bases; unmatched bases: 3. Germline V gene sequence: CDR1 SEHNR, CDR2 FQNEAQ (reference sequence). The CDR3 DNA is TGTGCCAGCAGCTTGGGGGACAGGGTCAAAAACATTCAGTACTTC. Translation: CASSLGDRVKNIQYF.

At least ten counts were recorded for this clonotype. CDR3 region: CASSSKGGRRITDTQYF. The CDR3 nucleotides read TGTGCCAGCAGCTCGAAAGGGGGGCGGCGTATCACAGATACGCAGTATTTT. J is TRBJ2-3 and V is TRBV7-2; D is tentatively TRBD1 or TRBD2 (6 bases each). Trimming left V 4 bases short and J 2 bases short, with 19 bases between. The CDR3 length is 17 residues. Germline CDR1 is SGHTA and CDR2 is FQGNSA.

This clonotype appeared many times. V usage is TRBV20-1 and J usage is TRBJ1-2; D perhaps matches TRBD1 (5 bases). The CDR3 loop spans 12 amino acids. Germline CDR1 DFQATT, CDR2 SNEGSKA (reference sequence). This CDR3 reads CSPTDSHYGYTF. The CDR3 bases are TGCAGCCCTACCGACAGTCACTATGGCTACACCTTC.

The V gene is TRBV4-3, the J gene TRBJ2-3; a weak D match, TRBD2 (6 bases). The germline V gene has CDR1 LGHNA and CDR2 YSLEER. V shed 3 bases and J shed 2 bases, with 18 bases lying between them. The CDR3 totals 17 residues. The CDR3 nucleotides are TGCGCCAGCAGCCATGGAGGTCGGGGGACCAACACAGATACGCAGTATTTT. This sequence encodes CASSHGGRGTNTDTQYF.

This clonotype was picked up a small number of times. J is TRBJ2-3 and V is TRBV27; a possible D gene is TRBD2 (6 bases). V was shortened by 5 bases and J by 6 bases, with 12 bases between the two germline ends. The CDR3 consists of 13 residues. Germline-derived CDR1 and CDR2 are MNHEY and SMNVEV (reference sequence). CDR3 amino acids: CASSPAGGDTQYF. The CDR3 nucleotides are TGTGCCAGCAGTCCGGCCGGGGGTGATACGCAGTATTTT.

Ten or more counts support this clonotype. The rearrangement links TRBV9 to TRBJ2-3, with a tentative D call TRBD1 (6 bases). Trimming shortened V by 1 base and J by 4 bases, and 16 bases separated the two germline ends. The length of the CDR3 is 16 residues. CDR1 is SGDLS, CDR2 YYNGEE, per germline. The CDR3 is CASSVLGAVRPDTQYF. The CDR3 nucleotides read TGTGCCAGCAGCGTATTGGGGGCCGTTCGACCAGATACGCAGTATTTT.

There are a few counts of this clonotype. The chain combines TRBV3-2 with TRBJ2-3. TRBV3-2 is a pseudogene. The CDR3 totals 15 residues. CDR3 in amino acids: CASSQEATKTDTQYF. CDR3 sequence (DNA): TGTGCCAGCAGCCAAGAGGCAACAAAGACAGATACGCAGTATTTT.

This clonotype was detected only a few times. The rearrangement joins TRBV5-5 to TRBJ2-3; D remains ambiguous. CDR3 length: 11 residues. The V gene lost 0 bases and the J gene lost 7 bases, with 3 bases spanning the gap. CDR1 SGHKS and CDR2 YYEKEE come from the germline V gene (reference sequence). The CDR3: CASSLDHTQYF. In nucleotides, the CDR3 is TGTGCCAGCAGCTTGGATCATACGCAGTATTTT.

This clonotype was picked up many times. V is TRBV5-1 and J is TRBJ2-1; D is ambiguous. Germline V CDR1 and CDR2: SGHRS, YFSETQ. The CDR3 is 14 amino acids. The V and J ends lost 3 bases and 1 base respectively, with 8 bases between them. The CDR3 coding sequence is TGCGCCAGCAGCTGGGATACGTCCTACAATGAGCAGTTCTTC. Its translation: CASSWDTSYNEQFF.

This clonotype was counted at least ten times. The chain couples TRBV5-1 to TRBJ1-2; perhaps TRBD1 as D (5 bases). Germline V CDR1 and CDR2: SGHRS, YFSETQ. The CDR3 length is 14 residues. Trimming stripped 4 bases from V and 5 bases from J, with 15 bases between. As DNA, the CDR3 is TGCGCCAGCAGCCGGGAAGGGGTCTCTTATGGCTACACCTTC. It yields the protein CASSREGVSYGYTF.

This clonotype was seen repeatedly, ten times or more. This chain links TRBV20-1 with TRBJ2-4; 9 bases are a match to TRBD2. Germline-derived CDR1 and CDR2 are DFQATT and SNEGSKA (reference sequence). V was clipped by 1 base and J by 8 bases; unmatched bases: 6. There are 14 residues in the CDR3. CDR3 bases: TGCAGTGCTAGAGTGGGTAGCGGGGGAGACATTCAGTACTTC. Translated: CSARVGSGGDIQYF.

V usage is TRBV6-5 and J usage is TRBJ2-5; D perhaps matches TRBD2 (5 bases). The germline V gene has CDR1 MNHEY and CDR2 SVGAGI. Deletions cut 6 bases from V and 5 bases from J, with 13 bases between. CDR3 length: 13 residues. CDR3 in DNA: TGTGCCAGCAGGACCGGACCGGGGGAGACCCAGTACTTC. This encodes CASRTGPGETQYF.